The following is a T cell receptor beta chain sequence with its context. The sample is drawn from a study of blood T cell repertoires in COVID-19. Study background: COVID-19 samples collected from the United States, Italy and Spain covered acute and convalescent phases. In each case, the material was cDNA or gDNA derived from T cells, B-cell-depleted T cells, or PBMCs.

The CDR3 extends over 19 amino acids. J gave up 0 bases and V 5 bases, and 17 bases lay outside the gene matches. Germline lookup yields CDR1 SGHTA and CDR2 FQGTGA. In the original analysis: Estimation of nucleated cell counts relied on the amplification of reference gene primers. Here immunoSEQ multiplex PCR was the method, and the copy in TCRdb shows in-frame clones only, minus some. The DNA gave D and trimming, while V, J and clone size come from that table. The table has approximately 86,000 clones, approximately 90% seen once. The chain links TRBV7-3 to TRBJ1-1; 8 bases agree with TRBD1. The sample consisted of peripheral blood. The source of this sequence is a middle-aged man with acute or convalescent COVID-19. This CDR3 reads CASSPHRGSLSRVNTEAFF. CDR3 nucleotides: TGTGCCAGCAGCCCCCACAGGGGGAGCCTTTCGAGAGTGAACACTGAAGCTTTCTTT. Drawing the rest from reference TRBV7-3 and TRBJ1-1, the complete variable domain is GAGVSQTPSNKVTEKGKYVELRCDPISGHTALYWYRQSLGQGPEFLIYFQGTGAADDSGLPNDRFFAVRPEGSVSTLKIQRTERGDSAVYLCASSPHRGSLSRVNTEAFFGQGTRLTVV.